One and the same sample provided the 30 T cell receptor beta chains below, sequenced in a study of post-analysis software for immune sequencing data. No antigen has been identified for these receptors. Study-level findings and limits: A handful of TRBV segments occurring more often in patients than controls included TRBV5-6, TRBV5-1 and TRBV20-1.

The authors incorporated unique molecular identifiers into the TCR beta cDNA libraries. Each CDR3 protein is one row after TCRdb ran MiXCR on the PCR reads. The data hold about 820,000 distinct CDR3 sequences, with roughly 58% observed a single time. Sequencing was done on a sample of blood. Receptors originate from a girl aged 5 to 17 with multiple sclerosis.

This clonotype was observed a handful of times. CDR3 DNA sequence: TGTGCCAGCAGAGTCCGGGGGAGCTCCTACGAGCAGTACTTC. This gives the protein CASRVRGSSYEQYF. The chain has TRBV12-3 or TRBV12-4 and TRBJ2-7; D perhaps matches TRBD2 (6 bases). With 6 bases removed from V and 0 bases from J, the gap between germline ends came to 12 bases. CDR3 size: 14 residues.

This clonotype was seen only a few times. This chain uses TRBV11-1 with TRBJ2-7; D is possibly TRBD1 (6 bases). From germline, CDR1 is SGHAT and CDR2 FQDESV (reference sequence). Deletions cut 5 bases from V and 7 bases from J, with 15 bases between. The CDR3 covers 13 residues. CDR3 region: CASSPGTWGEQYF. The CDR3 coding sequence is TGTGCCAGCAGCCCAGGGACATGGGGAGAGCAGTACTTC.

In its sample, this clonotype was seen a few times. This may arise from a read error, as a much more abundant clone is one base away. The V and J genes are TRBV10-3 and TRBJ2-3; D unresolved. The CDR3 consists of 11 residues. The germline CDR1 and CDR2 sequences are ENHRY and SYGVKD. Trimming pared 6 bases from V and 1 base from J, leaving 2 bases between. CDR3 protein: CAISRTDTQYF. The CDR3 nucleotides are TGTGCCATCAGCCGCACAGATACGCAGTATTTT.

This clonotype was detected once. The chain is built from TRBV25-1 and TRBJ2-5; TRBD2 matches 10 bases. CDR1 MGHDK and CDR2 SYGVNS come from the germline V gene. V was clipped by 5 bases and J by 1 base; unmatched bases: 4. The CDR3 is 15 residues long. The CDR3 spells CASSLAGDPQETQYF. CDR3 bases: TGTGCCAGCAGTCTAGCGGGGGACCCCCAAGAGACCCAGTACTTC.

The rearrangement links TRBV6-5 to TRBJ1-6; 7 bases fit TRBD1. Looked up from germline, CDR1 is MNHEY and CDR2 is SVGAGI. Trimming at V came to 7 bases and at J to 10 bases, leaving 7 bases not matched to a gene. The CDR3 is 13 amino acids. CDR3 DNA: TGTGCCAGCACCGAGATAGGGGGCTCACCCCTCCACTTT. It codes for CASTEIGGSPLHF.

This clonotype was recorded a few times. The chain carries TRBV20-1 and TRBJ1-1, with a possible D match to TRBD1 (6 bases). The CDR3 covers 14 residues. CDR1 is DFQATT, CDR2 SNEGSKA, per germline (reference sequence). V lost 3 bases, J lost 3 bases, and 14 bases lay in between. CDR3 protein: CSARKGGKDTEAFF. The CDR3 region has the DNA TGCAGTGCTAGGAAGGGGGGCAAGGACACTGAAGCTTTCTTT.

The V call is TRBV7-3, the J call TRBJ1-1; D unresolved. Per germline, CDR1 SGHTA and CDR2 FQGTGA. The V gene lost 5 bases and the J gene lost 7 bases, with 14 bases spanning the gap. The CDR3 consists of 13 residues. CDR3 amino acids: CASSRSGANEAFF. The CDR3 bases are TGTGCCAGCAGCAGGAGTGGAGCGAATGAAGCTTTCTTT.

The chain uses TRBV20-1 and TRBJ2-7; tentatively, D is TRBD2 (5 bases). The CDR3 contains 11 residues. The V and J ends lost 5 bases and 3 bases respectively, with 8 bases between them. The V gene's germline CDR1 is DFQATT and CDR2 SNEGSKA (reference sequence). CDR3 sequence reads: CSAVGSYEQYF. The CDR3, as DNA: TGCAGTGCTGTGGGGAGCTACGAGCAGTACTTC.

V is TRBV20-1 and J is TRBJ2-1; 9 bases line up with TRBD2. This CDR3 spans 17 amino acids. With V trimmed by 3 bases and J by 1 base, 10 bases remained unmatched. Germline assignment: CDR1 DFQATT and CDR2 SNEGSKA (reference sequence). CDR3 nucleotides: TGCAGTGCTAGGGGGTTGACTAGCGGCCTTTCCTACAATGAGCAGTTCTTC. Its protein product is CSARGLTSGLSYNEQFF.

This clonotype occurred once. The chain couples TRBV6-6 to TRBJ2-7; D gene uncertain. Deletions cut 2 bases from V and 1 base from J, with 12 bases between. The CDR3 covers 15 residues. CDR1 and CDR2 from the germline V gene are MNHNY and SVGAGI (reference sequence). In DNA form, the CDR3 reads TGTGCCAGCAGTTACATCCAGACTTTATCCTACGAGCAGTACTTC. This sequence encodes CASSYIQTLSYEQYF.

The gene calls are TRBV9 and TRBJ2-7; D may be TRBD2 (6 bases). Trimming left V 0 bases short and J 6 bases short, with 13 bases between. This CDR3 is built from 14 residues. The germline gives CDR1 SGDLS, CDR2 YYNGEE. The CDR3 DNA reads TGTGCCAGCAGCGTAGCACCGGGAGTAGTCGAGCAGTACTTC. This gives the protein CASSVAPGVVEQYF.

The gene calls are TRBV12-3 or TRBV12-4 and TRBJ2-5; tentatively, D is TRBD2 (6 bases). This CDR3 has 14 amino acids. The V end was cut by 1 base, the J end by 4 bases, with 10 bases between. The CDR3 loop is CASSLVGRGETQYF. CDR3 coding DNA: TGTGCCAGCAGTTTAGTCGGGCGGGGAGAGACCCAGTACTTC.

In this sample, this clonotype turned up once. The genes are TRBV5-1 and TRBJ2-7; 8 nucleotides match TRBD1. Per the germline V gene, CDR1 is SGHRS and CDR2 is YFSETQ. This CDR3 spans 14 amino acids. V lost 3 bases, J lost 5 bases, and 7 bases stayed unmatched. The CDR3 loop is CASSYGQGGNEQYF. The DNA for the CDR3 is TGCGCCAGCAGCTACGGACAGGGAGGCAACGAGCAGTACTTC.

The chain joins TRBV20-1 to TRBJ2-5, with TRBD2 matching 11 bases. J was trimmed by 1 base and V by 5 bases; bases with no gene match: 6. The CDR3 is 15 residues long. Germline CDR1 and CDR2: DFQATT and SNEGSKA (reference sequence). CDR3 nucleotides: TGCAGTGCTCGCAGACTAGCGGGGCTCCAAGAGACCCAGTACTTC. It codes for CSARRLAGLQETQYF.

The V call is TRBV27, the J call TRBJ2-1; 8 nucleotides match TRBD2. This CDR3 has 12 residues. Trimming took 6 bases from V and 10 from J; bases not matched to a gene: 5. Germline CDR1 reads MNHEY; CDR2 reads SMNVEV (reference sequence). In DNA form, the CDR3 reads TGTGCCAGCAGCCCACGGGAGGGGGAGCAGTTCTTC. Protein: CASSPREGEQFF.

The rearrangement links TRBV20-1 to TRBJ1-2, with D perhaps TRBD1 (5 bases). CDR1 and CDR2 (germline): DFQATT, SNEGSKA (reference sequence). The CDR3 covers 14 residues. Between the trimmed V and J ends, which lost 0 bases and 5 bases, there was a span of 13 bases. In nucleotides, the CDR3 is TGCAGTGCTAGAGATCCTACCAGGGTTTATGGCTACACCTTC. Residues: CSARDPTRVYGYTF.

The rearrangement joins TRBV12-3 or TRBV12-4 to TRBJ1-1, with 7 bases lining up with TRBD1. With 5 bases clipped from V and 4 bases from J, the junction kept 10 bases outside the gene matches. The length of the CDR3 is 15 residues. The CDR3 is CASSARDSWGTEAFF. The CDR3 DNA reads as TGTGCCAGCAGTGCAAGGGACAGTTGGGGCACTGAAGCTTTCTTT.

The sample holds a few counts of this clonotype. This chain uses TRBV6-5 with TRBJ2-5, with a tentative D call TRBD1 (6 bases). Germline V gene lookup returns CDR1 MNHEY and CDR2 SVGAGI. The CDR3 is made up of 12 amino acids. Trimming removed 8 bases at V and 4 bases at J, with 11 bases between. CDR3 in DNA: TGTGCCAGCCATACAGGGTCAGAGACCCAGTACTTC. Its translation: CASHTGSETQYF.

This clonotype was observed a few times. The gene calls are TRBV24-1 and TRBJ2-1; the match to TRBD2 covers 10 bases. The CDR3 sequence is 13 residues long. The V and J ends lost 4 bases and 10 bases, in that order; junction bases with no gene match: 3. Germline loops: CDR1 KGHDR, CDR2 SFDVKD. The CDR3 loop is CATSETSGKEQFF. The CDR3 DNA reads TGTGCCACCAGTGAAACTAGCGGGAAGGAGCAGTTCTTC.

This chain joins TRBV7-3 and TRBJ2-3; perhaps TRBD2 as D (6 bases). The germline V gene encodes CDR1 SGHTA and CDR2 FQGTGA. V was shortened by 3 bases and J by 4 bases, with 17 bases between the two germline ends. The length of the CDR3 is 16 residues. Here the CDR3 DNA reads TGTGCCAGCAGCTTGCCGAACTCGGGGGACCCAGATACGCAGTATTTT. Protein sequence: CASSLPNSGDPDTQYF.

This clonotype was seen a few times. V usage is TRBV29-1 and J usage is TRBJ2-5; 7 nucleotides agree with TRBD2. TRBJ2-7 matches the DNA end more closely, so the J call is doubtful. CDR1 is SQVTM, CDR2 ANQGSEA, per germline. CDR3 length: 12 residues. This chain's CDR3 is CSVATSHHEQYF. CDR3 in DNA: TGCAGCGTTGCGACTAGCCATCACGAGCAGTACTTC.

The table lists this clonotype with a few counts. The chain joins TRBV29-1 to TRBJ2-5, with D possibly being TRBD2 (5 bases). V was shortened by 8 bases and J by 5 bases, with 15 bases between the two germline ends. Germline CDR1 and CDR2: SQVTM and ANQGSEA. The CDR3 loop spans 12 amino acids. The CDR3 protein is CSSGGFGETQYF. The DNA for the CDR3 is TGCAGCTCCGGAGGCTTTGGGGAGACCCAGTACTTC.

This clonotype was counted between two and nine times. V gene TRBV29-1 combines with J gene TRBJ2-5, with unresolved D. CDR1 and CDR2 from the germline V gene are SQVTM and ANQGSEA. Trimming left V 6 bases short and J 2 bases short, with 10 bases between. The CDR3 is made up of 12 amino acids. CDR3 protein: CSVPLGQETQYF. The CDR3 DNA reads TGCAGCGTCCCTCTAGGGCAAGAGACCCAGTACTTC.

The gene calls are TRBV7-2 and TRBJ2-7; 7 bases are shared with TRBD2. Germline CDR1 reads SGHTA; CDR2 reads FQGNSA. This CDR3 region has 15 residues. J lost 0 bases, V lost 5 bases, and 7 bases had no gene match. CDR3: CASSIYAGVSYEQYF. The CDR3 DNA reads TGTGCCAGCAGCATATATGCGGGGGTCTCCTACGAGCAGTACTTC.

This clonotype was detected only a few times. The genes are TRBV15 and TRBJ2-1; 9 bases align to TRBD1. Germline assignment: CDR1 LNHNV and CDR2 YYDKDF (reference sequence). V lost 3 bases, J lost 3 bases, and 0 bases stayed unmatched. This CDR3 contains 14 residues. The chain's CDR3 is CATSRDRGYNEQFF. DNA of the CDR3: TGTGCCACCAGCAGGGACAGGGGCTACAATGAGCAGTTCTTC.

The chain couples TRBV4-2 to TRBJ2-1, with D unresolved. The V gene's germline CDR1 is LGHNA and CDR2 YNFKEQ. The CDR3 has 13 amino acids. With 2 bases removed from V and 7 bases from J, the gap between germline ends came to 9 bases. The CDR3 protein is CASSQTLKNEQFF. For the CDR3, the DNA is TGTGCCAGCAGCCAAACCCTAAAAAATGAGCAGTTCTTC.

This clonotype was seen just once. The CDR3 DNA sequence: TGTGCCATCAGTACTGTAGGGAAGACAGATACGCAGTATTTT. Protein: CAISTVGKTDTQYF. This chain links TRBV10-3 with TRBJ2-3; the D is unclear. Looked up from germline, CDR1 is ENHRY and CDR2 is SYGVKD. The V end lost 5 bases, the J end lost 3 bases, and 12 bases lay between the germline ends. The CDR3 consists of 14 residues.

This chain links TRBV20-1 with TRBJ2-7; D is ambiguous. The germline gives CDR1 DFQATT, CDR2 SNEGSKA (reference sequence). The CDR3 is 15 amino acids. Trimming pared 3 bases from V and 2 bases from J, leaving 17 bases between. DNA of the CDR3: TGCAGTGCTAGTGCCCGGGCGGTTAGCACCTACGAGCAGTACTTC. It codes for CSASARAVSTYEQYF.

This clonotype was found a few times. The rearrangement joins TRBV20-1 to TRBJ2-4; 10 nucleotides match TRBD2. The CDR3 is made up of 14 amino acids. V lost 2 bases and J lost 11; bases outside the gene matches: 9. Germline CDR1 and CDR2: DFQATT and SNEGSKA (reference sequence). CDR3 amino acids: CSARKREGLVFQYF. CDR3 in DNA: TGCAGTGCTAGAAAGCGGGAGGGCCTAGTATTTCAGTACTTC.

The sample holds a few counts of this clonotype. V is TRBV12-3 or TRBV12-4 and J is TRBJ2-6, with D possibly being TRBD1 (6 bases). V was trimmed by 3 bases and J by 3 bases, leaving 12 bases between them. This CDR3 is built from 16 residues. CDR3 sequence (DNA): TGTGCCAGCAGTTTGGCGCAGGGGAGTGGGGCCAACGTCCTGACTTTC. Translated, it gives CASSLAQGSGANVLTF.